This T cell receptor beta chain was captured by sequencing in a study of cytomegalovirus exposure and HLA in healthy donors. Study-wide context: There were under 130 million unique TCR beta sequences, drawn from some 180 million T cells, in an earlier analysis. There were approximately 400 genotyped donors. Of these, roughly 80% fell in the genetic ancestry cluster associated with self-reported Caucasian donors.

With regard to this clone: Antigen unknown.

Findings and limits, study-wide: Among TCR beta chains, those listed as cytomegalovirus-associated numbered roughly 150.

In the PCR, 60 Vbeta and 13 Jbeta primers were used. This table comes from immunoSEQ multiplex PCR, and its TCRdb copy is limited to in-frame clones, with some not included. The data hold about 120,000 clones, with under 80% observed a single time. V lost 5 bases to trimming and J lost 5 bases; unmatched junction nucleotides: 5. The germline gives CDR1 SGHTA, CDR2 FQGTGA. CDR3 length: 15 amino acids. The chain recombines TRBV7-3 with TRBJ2-7; 14 bases agree with TRBD2. The receptor was derived from a woman between 45 and 60 years old in good health and CMV-seropositive. The sequenced material came from PBMCs. The CDR3 DNA is TGTGCCAGCAGCATGGGACTAGCGGGAGTTCACGAGCAGTACTTC. Amino acid sequence: CASSMGLAGVHEQYF. The variable domain in full, with the rest retrieved from reference TRBV7-3 and TRBJ2-7, is GAGVSQTPSNKVTEKGKYVELRCDPISGHTALYWYRQSLGQGPEFLIYFQGTGAADDSGLPNDRFFAVRPEGSVSTLKIQRTERGDSAVYLCASSMGLAGVHEQYFGPGTRLTVT.